This T cell receptor (beta chain) came from a study of blood T cell repertoires in COVID-19. Study summary: Italy, Spain and the United States were the sources of the convalescent and acute COVID-19 samples.

The CDR3 length is 15 residues. In germline, CDR1 is MDHEN, CDR2 SYDVKM. Trimming removed 6 bases from V and 2 bases from J; junction bases left unmatched: 10. Original data processing: It was from reference gene primer amplification that nucleated cell counts were estimated. The repertoire was sequenced with immunoSEQ multiplex PCR; TCRdb's copy has only in-frame clones and lacks some. The DNA was the basis for D and trimming; V, J and clone size are from that table. Among a few hundred thousand clones listed, 85% to 90% were seen once. Material for sequencing was peripheral blood. The chain links TRBV28 to TRBJ2-7, with TRBD1 identical over 7 bases. The receptor was derived from a man aged 55 to 70 with acute or convalescent COVID-19. The DNA for the CDR3 is TGTGCCAGCAGCCCCCTGACAGGGCCCCCCTACGAGCAGTACTTC. Encoded protein: CASSPLTGPPYEQYF.